This is a list of T cell receptor beta chains from one sample in a study of radiation and T cells in renal cell carcinoma. The table came from immunoSEQ multiplex PCR; TCRdb's copy has only in-frame clones and leaves some out. The sample includes around 120,000 clones, roughly four fifths of them seen just once. Material: blood, obtained from a patient whose treatment included radiotherapy and nephrectomy. Every receptor here comes from a woman aged 55-70 years with renal cell carcinoma. CDR3s include the opening cysteine and the closing phenylalanine or tryptophan. The order of the fields is J gene, V gene, CDR3 protein.

J gene: TRBJ1-1
V gene: TRBV28
CDR3 protein: CASGPTGSVVTEAFF

J gene: TRBJ1-1
V gene: TRBV7-1
CDR3 protein: CASSSQDSNTEAFF

J gene: TRBJ1-6
V gene: TRBV6-1
CDR3 protein: CASTLEVANSPLHF

J gene: TRBJ2-5
V gene: TRBV5-6
CDR3 protein: CASSLRETQYF

J gene: TRBJ2-7
V gene: TRBV6-1
CDR3 protein: CASSEGYGTITYEQYF

J gene: TRBJ1-2
V gene: TRBV7-8
CDR3 protein: CASSFEGTGGYGYTF

J gene: TRBJ1-2
V gene: TRBV6-5
CDR3 protein: CASSYGRQGIYGYTF

J gene: TRBJ1-1
V gene: TRBV6-9
CDR3 protein: CASSYRGGDTEAFF

J gene: TRBJ1-2
V gene: TRBV19
CDR3 protein: CASSTRDRGFYGYTF

J gene: TRBJ2-7
V gene: TRBV19
CDR3 protein: CASSTPRGRRSYEQYF

J gene: TRBJ2-3
V gene: TRBV28
CDR3 protein: CASSRRLAGDMPDTQYF

J gene: TRBJ2-3
V gene: TRBV19
CDR3 protein: CASSNRGHTDTQYF

J gene: TRBJ2-6
V gene: TRBV9
CDR3 protein: CASSVNHGSGANVLTF

J gene: TRBJ2-1
V gene: TRBV6-5
CDR3 protein: CASSYSGLPLNEQFF

J gene: TRBJ2-3
V gene: TRBV19
CDR3 protein: CASSILLAGQGSDTQYF

J gene: TRBJ2-1
V gene: TRBV6-4
CDR3 protein: CASSQLAGDPNEQFF

J gene: TRBJ2-6
V gene: TRBV5-5
CDR3 protein: CASSLFGSSGANVLTF

J gene: TRBJ2-2
V gene: TRBV7-9
CDR3 protein: CASSSTGAPGELFF

J gene: TRBJ2-1
V gene: TRBV7-8
CDR3 protein: CASSLVSSGSYEQFF

J gene: TRBJ2-2
V gene: TRBV6-1
CDR3 protein: CASSDHGASANTGELFF

J gene: TRBJ1-2
V gene: TRBV27
CDR3 protein: CASRPGGLYGYTF

J gene: TRBJ2-7
V gene: TRBV27
CDR3 protein: CASSLTGSAYEQYF

J gene: TRBJ1-1
V gene: TRBV19
CDR3 protein: CASSGDRNTEAFF

J gene: TRBJ2-7
V gene: TRBV2
CDR3 protein: CASSEGLARSYEQYF

J gene: TRBJ2-2
V gene: TRBV9
CDR3 protein: CASSSRPLGELFF

J gene: -
V gene: TRBV29-1
CDR3 protein: CSVRTGTGAQYEQYF

J gene: TRBJ1-4
V gene: TRBV6-6
CDR3 protein: CASSYRTDEKLFF

J gene: TRBJ1-6
V gene: TRBV19
CDR3 protein: CASRWGSQDNSPLHF

J gene: TRBJ2-7
V gene: TRBV15
CDR3 protein: CATSRDPGTEQYF

J gene: TRBJ1-5
V gene: TRBV15
CDR3 protein: CATSSAAMGNQPQHF

J gene: TRBJ1-1
V gene: TRBV7-3
CDR3 protein: CASSPSGLTEAFF

J gene: TRBJ2-2
V gene: TRBV6-6
CDR3 protein: CASSPLSGELFF

J gene: TRBJ2-2
V gene: TRBV29-1
CDR3 protein: CSVDGQGAGTGELFF

J gene: TRBJ2-7
V gene: TRBV7-2
CDR3 protein: CASSWTSGPSYEQYF

J gene: TRBJ1-2
V gene: TRBV28
CDR3 protein: CASSLSEGYGYTF

J gene: TRBJ1-1
V gene: TRBV7-3
CDR3 protein: CASSLTAEAEAFF

J gene: TRBJ2-2
V gene: TRBV5-5
CDR3 protein: CASSTNTGELFF

J gene: TRBJ2-2
V gene: TRBV6-1
CDR3 protein: CASGWGATNTGELFF

J gene: TRBJ2-3
V gene: TRBV1
CDR3 protein: CTSSPSRDPHTDTQYF

J gene: TRBJ2-5
V gene: TRBV28
CDR3 protein: CASSPPLAGARETQYF

J gene: TRBJ1-4
V gene: TRBV7-9
CDR3 protein: CASSPGAGNEKLFF

J gene: TRBJ2-7
V gene: TRBV28
CDR3 protein: CASRETPGHAIYEQYF

J gene: TRBJ2-1
V gene: TRBV18
CDR3 protein: CASSLGQPSSYNEQFF

J gene: TRBJ1-1
V gene: TRBV20-1
CDR3 protein: CSAPGGTEAFF

J gene: TRBJ2-5
V gene: TRBV19
CDR3 protein: CASSIGGGAGETQYF

J gene: TRBJ1-2
V gene: TRBV7-9
CDR3 protein: CASSLFSGSNYGYTF

J gene: TRBJ2-3
V gene: TRBV5-1
CDR3 protein: CASSRAPVDTQYF

J gene: TRBJ2-5
V gene: TRBV19
CDR3 protein: CASSIATEETQYF